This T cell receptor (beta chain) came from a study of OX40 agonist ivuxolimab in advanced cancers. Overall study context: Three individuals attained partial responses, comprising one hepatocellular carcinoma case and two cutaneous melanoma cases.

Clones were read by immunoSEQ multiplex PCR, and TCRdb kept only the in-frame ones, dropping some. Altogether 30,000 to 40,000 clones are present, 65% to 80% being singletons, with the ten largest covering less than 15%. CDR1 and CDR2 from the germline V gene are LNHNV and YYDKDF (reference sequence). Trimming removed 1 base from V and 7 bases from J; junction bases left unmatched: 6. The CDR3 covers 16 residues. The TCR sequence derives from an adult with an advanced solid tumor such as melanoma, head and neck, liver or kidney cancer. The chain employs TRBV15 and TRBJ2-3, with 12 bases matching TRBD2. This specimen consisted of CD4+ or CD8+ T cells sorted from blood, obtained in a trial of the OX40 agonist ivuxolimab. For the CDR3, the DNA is TGTGCCACCAGCAGAGGGCTAGCGGGAGGGCCTAATACGCAGTATTTT. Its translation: CATSRGLAGGPNTQYF. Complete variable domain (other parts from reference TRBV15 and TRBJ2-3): DAMVIQNPRYQVTQFGKPVTLSCSQTLNHNVMYWYQQKSSQAPKLLFHYYDKDFNNEADTPDNFQSRRPNTSFCFLDIRSPGLGDTAMYLCATSRGLAGGPNTQYFGPGTRLTVL.